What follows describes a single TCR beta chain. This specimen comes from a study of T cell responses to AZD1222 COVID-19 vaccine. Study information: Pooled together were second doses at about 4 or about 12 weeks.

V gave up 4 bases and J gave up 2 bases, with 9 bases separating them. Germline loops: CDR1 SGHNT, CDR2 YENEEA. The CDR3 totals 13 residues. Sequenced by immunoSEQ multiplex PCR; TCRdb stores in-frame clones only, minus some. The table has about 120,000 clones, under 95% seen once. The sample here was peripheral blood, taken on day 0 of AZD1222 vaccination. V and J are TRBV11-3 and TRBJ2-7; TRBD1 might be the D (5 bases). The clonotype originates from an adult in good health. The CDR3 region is CASSSRQPYEQYF. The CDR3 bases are TGTGCCAGCAGCTCTCGACAGCCCTACGAGCAGTACTTC. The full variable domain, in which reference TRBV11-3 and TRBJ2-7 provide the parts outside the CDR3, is EAGVVQSPRYKIIEKKQPVAFWCNPISGHNTLYWYLQNLGQGPELLIRYENEEAVDDSQLPKDRFSAERLKGVDSTLKIQPAELGDSAVYLCASSSRQPYEQYFGPGTRLTVT.